This T cell receptor (beta chain) was profiled in a study of metastatic and nonmetastatic thyroid tumors. Across the whole study: Samples came from malignant and benign thyroid patients, and repertoires were compared across blood and tumor or nodule tissue.

None of the patients had undergone any treatment ahead of thyroid surgery. Through MiXCR, TCRdb re-clonotyped the PCR reads. This table holds 3,500 to 4,500 clones, approximately 23% found once. Broader study findings: Malignant tumors reportedly showed significantly higher TCR beta diversity than benign nodules in both blood and tumor.

In its sample, this clone was seen many times. Its target is not known. Germline CDR1 reads MGHRA; CDR2 reads YSYEKL. Trimming shortened V by 1 base and J by 4 bases, and 11 bases separated the two germline ends. This CDR3 comprises 15 residues. The rearrangement links TRBV4-1 to TRBJ2-1; a possible D gene is TRBD1 (6 bases). The receptor was isolated from a male donor with papillary thyroid cancer or a benign thyroid nodule (not recorded which). Some clones in this sample may be carry-over from other donors' samples. Material: tumor tissue. The CDR3 sequence is CASSQGPGQYNEQFF. The CDR3 DNA reads TGCGCCAGCAGCCAAGGCCCCGGACAGTACAATGAGCAGTTCTTC.